The 20 T cell receptor beta chains in this list originate from one sample, sequenced in a study of early T cells in non-severe SARS-CoV-2 infection. One entry per CDR3 protein, called by TCRdb with MiXCR from the 5' RACE reads. The table has more than 90,000 distinct CDR3 sequences, 11% seen once. Sequencing used whole blood. Receptors were obtained from an adult who was a healthcare worker with PCR-confirmed SARS-CoV-2 infection or an uninfected control (not recorded which).

This clonotype came up many times. The chain combines TRBV12-3 or TRBV12-4 with TRBJ1-5; no clear D. The CDR3 spans 14 residues. Trimming pared 2 bases from V and 5 bases from J, leaving 10 bases between. The CDR3 reads CASSLRPGYQPQHF. As DNA, the CDR3 is TGTGCCAGCAGTTTAAGGCCAGGCTATCAGCCCCAGCATTTT.

V gene TRBV5-6 combines with J gene TRBJ2-6; either TRBD1 or TRBD2 may fit D (6 bases each). Between the trimmed V and J ends, which lost 4 bases and 1 base, there was a span of 21 bases. The CDR3 is made up of 19 amino acids. CDR1 is SGHDT, CDR2 YYEEEE, per germline. CDR3 protein: CASSGGTSATLSGANVLTF. CDR3 nucleotide sequence: TGTGCCAGCAGCGGAGGGACATCAGCCACGCTTTCTGGGGCCAACGTCCTGACTTTC.

This clonotype came up a few times. This chain uses TRBV12-3 or TRBV12-4 with TRBJ1-5; no definite D call. Between the trimmed V and J ends, which lost 1 base and 6 bases, there was a span of 10 bases. The CDR3 consists of 14 residues. CDR3 residues: CASSLGGRGQPQHF. The CDR3 coding sequence is TGTGCCAGCAGTTTAGGGGGTCGAGGTCAGCCCCAGCATTTT.

This clonotype was observed a handful of times. V is TRBV20-1 and J is TRBJ2-5; 10 bases align to TRBD2. The CDR3 extends over 15 amino acids. The V gene's germline CDR1 is DFQATT and CDR2 SNEGSKA (reference sequence). The J segment lost 6 bases and the V segment lost 3 bases, leaving 10 bases of the junction unmatched. The CDR3 sequence: CSASQAGGPKKTQYF. CDR3 DNA sequence: TGCAGTGCTAGTCAAGCGGGAGGGCCAAAAAAGACCCAGTACTTC.

This clonotype was seen ten or more times. The chain combines TRBV19 with TRBJ2-7; 8 nucleotides agree with TRBD1. Trimming took 3 bases from V and 0 from J; bases not matched to a gene: 4. The CDR3 has 15 amino acids. Germline V gives CDR1 LNHDA, CDR2 SQIVND (reference sequence). The CDR3 DNA reads TGTGCCAGTAGTATCGGGACAGGAAGCTCCTACGAGCAGTACTTC. Its translation is CASSIGTGSSYEQYF.

In DNA, the CDR3 is TGTGCCAGCAGCCAAGCGGGCCGTAACACTGAAGCTTTCTTT. It is translated as CASSQAGRNTEAFF. The rearrangement joins TRBV14 to TRBJ1-1; no clear D. Germline assignment: CDR1 SGHDN and CDR2 FVKESK. The CDR3 extends over 14 amino acids. The germline V and J ends were trimmed by 1 base and 2 bases, with 8 bases remaining between them.

In its sample, this clonotype was seen many times. The chain couples TRBV20-1 to TRBJ2-5; no clear D gene. V lost 0 bases and J lost 1, with 12 bases in between. Germline CDR1 is DFQATT and CDR2 is SNEGSKA (reference sequence). The CDR3 contains 15 residues. The CDR3: CSARDSLVPQETQYF. The CDR3 nucleotides are TGCAGTGCTAGAGATAGTCTAGTACCCCAAGAGACCCAGTACTTC.

This clonotype was recorded many times. This chain uses TRBV5-5 with TRBJ2-3; D not resolved. This CDR3 comprises 15 residues. Germline CDR1 and CDR2: SGHKS and YYEKEE (reference sequence). V was cut by 0 bases and J by 0 bases, with 8 bases left in between. The CDR3 sequence is CASSLESSSTDTQYF. CDR3 in DNA: TGTGCCAGCAGCTTGGAGAGCTCTAGCACAGATACGCAGTATTTT. Full variable domain (missing parts from reference TRBV5-5 and TRBJ2-3): DAGVTQSPTHLIKTRGQQVTLRCSPISGHKSVSWYQQVLGQGPQFIFQYYEKEERGRGNFPDRFSARQFPNYSSELNVNALLLGDSALYLCASSLESSSTDTQYFGPGTRLTVL.

This clonotype has only a few counts. CDR3 bases: TGTGCCAGCAGTTCCTCGCTTGCCGAGCAGTACTTC. Translation: CASSSSLAEQYF. This sequence joins TRBV28 and TRBJ2-7; D gene unclear. This CDR3 region has 12 residues. V lost 4 bases and J lost 6, with 10 bases in between. Germline assignment: CDR1 MDHEN and CDR2 SYDVKM.

The chain joins TRBV6-6 to TRBJ1-1, with 8 bases aligning to TRBD1. Germline CDR1 is MNHNY and CDR2 is SVGAGI (reference sequence). After removal of 6 bases from V and 2 bases from J, the junction contained 5 bases not matched to a gene. The CDR3 covers 14 residues. CDR3 DNA: TGTGCCAGCAGCGACGGACAGGGAAACACTGAAGCTTTCTTT. Its translation is CASSDGQGNTEAFF.

V and J are TRBV7-9 and TRBJ2-3, with 7 bases aligning to TRBD1. From germline, CDR1 is SEHNR and CDR2 FQNEAQ (reference sequence). The CDR3 runs 15 residues. Trimming cost V 5 bases and J 2 bases; bases outside gene matches: 7. The CDR3 nucleotides read TGTGCCAGCAGCCGCGGACAGGTCCTCACAGATACGCAGTATTTT. This encodes CASSRGQVLTDTQYF.

V usage is TRBV9 and J usage is TRBJ2-1; 13 bases line up with TRBD2. J was trimmed by 7 bases and V by 0 bases; bases with no gene match: 7. CDR1 SGDLS and CDR2 YYNGEE come from the germline V gene. The CDR3 is 17 amino acids. The DNA of the CDR3 is TGTGCCAGCAGCGTAGACTCAGGACTAGCGGGAGTAAATGAGCAGTTCTTC. Its protein product is CASSVDSGLAGVNEQFF.

This clonotype has a count of ten or more. This chain joins TRBV6-6 and TRBJ2-5; possibly TRBD2 for D (5 bases). Trimming left V 5 bases short and J 4 bases short, with 11 bases between. Germline V gene lookup returns CDR1 MNHNY and CDR2 SVGAGI (reference sequence). CDR3 length: 13 residues. CDR3 DNA: TGTGCCAGCAGTCGGGGAGTAGGAGAGACCCAGTACTTC. Protein sequence: CASSRGVGETQYF.

The chain uses TRBV6-4 and TRBJ2-3; D call uncertain. CDR1 and CDR2 (germline): MRHNA, SNTAGT. The CDR3 covers 15 residues. The germline V and J ends were trimmed by 4 bases and 0 bases, with 11 bases remaining between them. The CDR3 spells CASSVARTSTDTQYF. CDR3 DNA sequence: TGTGCCAGCAGTGTGGCCCGCACTAGCACAGATACGCAGTATTTT.

In its sample, this clonotype was seen a few times. The chain is built from TRBV25-1 and TRBJ1-1, with D possibly matching TRBD1 (6 bases). The CDR3 length is 17 residues. Germline V lookup: CDR1 MGHDK, CDR2 SYGVNS. V gave up 3 bases and J gave up 0 bases, with 17 bases separating them. CDR3 in DNA: TGTGCCAGCAGTGAGGGGGCTAGCGTATGGGTGAACACTGAAGCTTTCTTT. Translating it yields CASSEGASVWVNTEAFF.

This clonotype is medium-sized by share. The V and J genes are TRBV20-1 and TRBJ2-3; TRBD2 is a possible D gene (6 bases). Germline V lookup: CDR1 DFQATT, CDR2 SNEGSKA (reference sequence). This CDR3 is 16 amino acids long. V gave up 0 bases and J gave up 0 bases, with 13 bases separating them. The CDR3 sequence is CSARDEAGSSTDTQYF. CDR3 nucleotides: TGCAGTGCTAGAGATGAGGCGGGGTCTAGCACAGATACGCAGTATTTT.

The V and J genes are TRBV3-1 and TRBJ1-1, with D possibly TRBD1 on 6 matching bases. Trimming cost V 4 bases and J 2 bases, with 14 bases left between them. The length of the CDR3 is 15 residues. Germline V gene data show CDR1 as LGHDT and CDR2 as YNNKEL (reference sequence). CDR3 in DNA: TGTGCCAGCAGCCCAAGCGTACAGGGCAACACTGAAGCTTTCTTT. This translates into CASSPSVQGNTEAFF. Full variable domain (outside the CDR3, taken from reference TRBV3-1 and TRBJ1-1): DTAVSQTPKYLVTQMGNDKSIKCEQNLGHDTMYWYKQDSKKFLKIMFSYNNKELIINETVPNRFSPKSPDKAHLNLHINSLELGDSAVYFCASSPSVQGNTEAFFGQGTRLTVV.

This clonotype was seen ten or more times. The chain links TRBV18 to TRBJ1-1; 9 bases line up with TRBD1. Trimming took 3 bases from V and 4 from J; bases not matched to a gene: 6. The CDR3 has 15 residues. Germline CDR1 reads KGHSH; CDR2 reads LQKENI. In DNA form, the CDR3 reads TGTGCCAGCTCACCCTGGACAGGGGTGGGCACTGAAGCTTTCTTT. Translated, it gives CASSPWTGVGTEAFF.

Comments on this clonotype: It may be a read error: a sequence one base away is much more abundant. The chain employs TRBV6-1 and TRBJ1-5; D might be TRBD1 (5 bases). Germline V CDR1 and CDR2: MNHNS, SASEGT. CDR3 size: 15 residues. Trimming pared 5 bases from V and 7 bases from J, leaving 18 bases between. The CDR3 protein is CASSTIRQGGQPQHF. DNA of the CDR3: TGTGCCAGCAGTACCATCCGGCAGGGTGGACAGCCCCAGCATTTT.

Ten or more counts support this clonotype. The chain carries TRBV20-1 and TRBJ1-1; no definite D call. This CDR3 region has 16 residues. Germline CDR1 DFQATT, CDR2 SNEGSKA (reference sequence). V was shortened by 1 base and J by 4 bases, with 19 bases between the two germline ends. This chain's CDR3 is CSARGPGHGVATEAFF. The CDR3 DNA is TGCAGTGCTAGAGGCCCAGGTCATGGGGTAGCCACTGAAGCTTTCTTT.